This passage covers 22 T cell receptor beta chains from one sample sequenced in a study of blood T cell repertoires in COVID-19. This table comes from immunoSEQ multiplex PCR, and its TCRdb copy is limited to in-frame clones, with some not included. Among under 400,000 clones, nearly 90% were seen once, and the ten largest hold about 6.5%. The sequenced sample was peripheral blood. Receptors originate from a man aged 18 to 35 with active or convalescent COVID-19.

This chain joins TRBV7-2 and TRBJ1-1; D gene uncertain. The CDR3 totals 16 residues. The germline gives CDR1 SGHTA, CDR2 FQGNSA. Trimming cost V 1 base and J 4 bases, with 16 bases left between them. DNA of the CDR3: TGTGCCAGCAGCTTAGTGGCAGAGTTGGGCATCACTGAAGCTTTCTTT. Its protein product is CASSLVAELGITEAFF.

The chain employs TRBV29-1 and TRBJ2-5, with D tentatively TRBD2 (7 bases). Per germline, CDR1 SQVTM and CDR2 ANQGSEA. This CDR3 comprises 13 residues. Trimming took 4 bases from V and 1 from J, leaving 10 bases between them. The CDR3 DNA reads as TGCAGCGTTGCCGCGGGGGCCCAAGAGACCCAGTACTTC. It translates to CSVAAGAQETQYF.

This clone appeared a single time. This sequence joins TRBV5-4 and TRBJ1-6, with a weak D call TRBD1 (5 bases). In germline, CDR1 is SGHNT, CDR2 YYREEE (reference sequence). The CDR3 has 14 amino acids. V lost 2 bases to trimming and J lost 10 bases, with 13 bases between them. The CDR3 nucleotides read TGTGCCAGCAGCTTCGGACATCTTGGGTCACCCCTCCACTTT. This codes for CASSFGHLGSPLHF.

The rearrangement links TRBV7-3 to TRBJ2-3, with D uncertain. CDR1 is SGHTA and CDR2 is FQGTGA in the germline V gene. This CDR3 is 14 amino acids long. V was pared by 4 bases and J by 1 base, with 9 bases between. This chain's CDR3 is CASSSTGRTDTQYF. The CDR3 DNA follows: TGTGCCAGCAGCTCGACGGGTCGCACAGATACGCAGTATTTT.

The V call is TRBV6-5, the J call TRBJ2-7, with 7 bases matching TRBD2. V lost 10 bases and J lost 5; bases outside the gene matches: 11. The germline CDR1 and CDR2 sequences are MNHEY and SVGAGI. The CDR3 sequence is 13 residues long. This chain's CDR3 is CATPRGVLDEQYF. The CDR3, as DNA: TGTGCCACCCCCCGGGGGGTGTTGGACGAGCAGTACTTC.

Of note for this clone: The junction differs from germline at one of its ends, possibly a read error. The chain couples TRBV11-2 to TRBJ2-6, with a possible D match to TRBD2 (6 bases). This CDR3 region has 18 residues. Germline lookup yields CDR1 SGHAT and CDR2 FQNNGV. CDR3 loop: CASSQGPGAGSGANVLTF. The CDR3 DNA is TGTGCCAGCAGCCAAGGGCCGGGAGCAGGCTCTGGGGCCAACGTGCTGACTTTC.

This clone has more than one count but fewer than ten. The genes are TRBV4-1 and TRBJ1-3; weak D call: TRBD1 (5 bases). CDR3 length: 16 amino acids. Germline loops: CDR1 MGHRA, CDR2 YSYEKL. Trimming pared 1 base from V and 3 bases from J, leaving 13 bases between. CDR3 in amino acids: CASSQGQGLVGNTIYF. CDR3 in DNA: TGCGCCAGCAGCCAAGGTCAGGGACTCGTTGGAAACACCATATATTTT.

The CDR3 nucleotides are TGTGCCAGCAGTCTCCCGTGGGGGCCCGGGGAGCTGTTTTTT. It translates to CASSLPWGPGELFF. This sequence joins TRBV28 and TRBJ2-2, with D possibly being TRBD1 (6 bases). This CDR3 is built from 14 residues. V shed 5 bases and J shed 6 bases, with 13 bases lying between them. Germline-derived CDR1 and CDR2 are MDHEN and SYDVKM.

The rearrangement links TRBV6-6 to TRBJ2-5; 7 nucleotides match TRBD1. V gave up 5 bases and J gave up 7 bases; unmatched junction bases: 10. The CDR3 contains 14 residues. Germline lookup yields CDR1 MNHNY and CDR2 SVGAGI (reference sequence). CDR3: CASSALDRVGTQYF. DNA of the CDR3: TGTGCCAGCAGTGCGCTAGACAGGGTTGGGACCCAGTACTTC.

The chain carries TRBV7-3 and TRBJ2-5; D remains ambiguous. Germline CDR1 SGHTA, CDR2 FQGTGA. This CDR3 spans 14 amino acids. The ends were cut back, 2 bases at V and 5 bases at J, with 12 bases in the middle. In DNA form, the CDR3 reads TGTGCCAGCAGCTTAGGCCCAATGGGCGAGACCCAGTACTTC. Translated: CASSLGPMGETQYF.

The gene calls are TRBV19 and TRBJ2-7; TRBD1 aligns across 9 bases. The J segment lost 4 bases and the V segment lost 6 bases, leaving 7 bases of the junction unmatched. The germline CDR1 and CDR2 sequences are LNHDA and SQIVND (reference sequence). The CDR3 runs to 14 residues. The CDR3, as DNA: TGTGCCAGTAGCGCCGGGACAGGGAAGTACGAGCAGTACTTC. Amino acids: CASSAGTGKYEQYF.

V is TRBV5-6 and J is TRBJ2-3, with D maybe TRBD1 (5 bases). With 3 bases removed from V and 6 bases from J, the gap between germline ends came to 11 bases. The CDR3 runs 13 residues. In germline, CDR1 is SGHDT, CDR2 YYEEEE. The CDR3 DNA reads TGTGCCAGCAGCTACCGCTCAGGGGATACGCAGTATTTT. The encoded protein is CASSYRSGDTQYF. Drawing the rest from reference TRBV5-6 and TRBJ2-3, the complete variable domain is DAGVTQSPTHLIKTRGQQVTLRCSPKSGHDTVSWYQQALGQGPQFIFQYYEEEERQRGNFPDRFSGHQFPNYSSELNVNALLLGDSALYLCASSYRSGDTQYFGPGTRLTVL.

The rearrangement uses TRBV6-5 and TRBJ1-1; 7 bases agree with TRBD1. The CDR3 consists of 12 residues. From germline, CDR1 is MNHEY and CDR2 SVGAGI. The J segment lost 5 bases and the V segment lost 9 bases, leaving 6 bases of the junction unmatched. The CDR3 DNA sequence: TGTGCCAGGACAGGGAGTGCAACTGAAGCTTTCTTT. Protein product: CARTGSATEAFF.

The chain combines TRBV24-1 with TRBJ2-2; 12 positions match TRBD2. CDR3 length equals 14 residues. CDR1 KGHDR and CDR2 SFDVKD come from the germline V gene. Germline trimming cut 10 bases from V and 4 bases from J; bases unmatched to any gene: 3. The CDR3 DNA reads TGTGCCACACAACTAGCGGGAGGCACCGGGGAGCTGTTTTTT. Amino acid sequence: CATQLAGGTGELFF.

CDR3 nucleotides: TGCGCCAGCTCGAGGGACTTTGCAACTAATGAAAAACTGTTTTTT. The encoded protein is CASSRDFATNEKLFF. The V call is TRBV5-1, the J call TRBJ1-4; D is possibly TRBD1 (5 bases). Germline-derived CDR1 and CDR2 are SGHRS and YFSETQ. This CDR3 is built from 15 residues. Trimming took off 7 bases at V and 0 bases at J, with 13 bases between the two ends.

V is TRBV2 and J is TRBJ2-6; no definite D call. This CDR3 is built from 15 residues. The V end lost 6 bases, the J end lost 2 bases, and 11 bases lay between the germline ends. CDR1 SNHLY and CDR2 FYNNEI come from the germline V gene. CDR3 DNA sequence: TGTGCCAGCAGCATCGCCGAGGCTGGGGCCAACGTCCTGACTTTC. Its translation: CASSIAEAGANVLTF.

J is TRBJ1-4 and V is TRBV19, with 8 bases matching TRBD1. The V gene's germline CDR1 is LNHDA and CDR2 SQIVND (reference sequence). V lost 5 bases and J lost 4; bases outside the gene matches: 6. This CDR3 spans 15 amino acids. The DNA of the CDR3 is TGTGCCAGTAGTGCGCAGGGGGCGGGTAATGAAAAACTGTTTTTT. The encoded protein is CASSAQGAGNEKLFF.

The chain uses TRBV19 and TRBJ1-4; D remains unclear. The CDR3 runs 14 residues. CDR1 is LNHDA, CDR2 SQIVND, per germline (reference sequence). The V end lost 6 bases, the J end lost 5 bases, and 13 bases lay between the germline ends. CDR3 coding DNA: TGTGCCAGTAGGGATGACACAAGGAATGAAAAACTGTTTTTT. This encodes CASRDDTRNEKLFF.

V usage is TRBV6-2 or TRBV6-3 and J usage is TRBJ1-5; D might be TRBD1 (6 bases). The CDR3 totals 14 residues. V lost 5 bases, J lost 1 base, and 9 bases lay in between. In germline, CDR1 is MNHEY, CDR2 SVGEGT. The CDR3 nucleotides read TGTGCCAGCAGTGGGACACCGAGCAATCAGCCCCAGCATTTT. Protein product: CASSGTPSNQPQHF.

This clone was detected a few times. The chain carries TRBV10-1 and TRBJ1-6; D is ambiguous. Germline CDR1 and CDR2: WNHNN and SYGVQD (reference sequence). This CDR3 is built from 10 residues. V lost 7 bases, J lost 9 bases, and 4 bases lay in between. The CDR3 bases are TGCGCCAGCATCCTTTCACCCCTCCACTTT. Its translation is CASILSPLHF.

The J gene is TRBJ1-6, the V gene TRBV28; perhaps TRBD1 as D (6 bases). This CDR3 comprises 14 residues. The V end was cut by 6 bases, the J end by 10 bases, with 16 bases between. Per germline, CDR1 MDHEN and CDR2 SYDVKM. The CDR3, as DNA: TGTGCCAGCAGACCGGGACAAAGTCGGTCACCCCTCCACTTT. Translating it yields CASRPGQSRSPLHF.

The chain links TRBV3-1 (or the pseudogene TRBV3-2) to TRBJ2-7; tentatively, D is TRBD2 (6 bases). V was trimmed by 4 bases and J by 1 base, leaving 17 bases between them. The CDR3 sequence is 16 residues long. CDR1 and CDR2 (germline): LGHDT, YNNKEL (reference sequence). The CDR3 loop reads CASSPIGGTESYEQYF. CDR3 DNA sequence: TGTGCCAGCAGCCCCATTGGGGGGACTGAGTCCTACGAGCAGTACTTC.